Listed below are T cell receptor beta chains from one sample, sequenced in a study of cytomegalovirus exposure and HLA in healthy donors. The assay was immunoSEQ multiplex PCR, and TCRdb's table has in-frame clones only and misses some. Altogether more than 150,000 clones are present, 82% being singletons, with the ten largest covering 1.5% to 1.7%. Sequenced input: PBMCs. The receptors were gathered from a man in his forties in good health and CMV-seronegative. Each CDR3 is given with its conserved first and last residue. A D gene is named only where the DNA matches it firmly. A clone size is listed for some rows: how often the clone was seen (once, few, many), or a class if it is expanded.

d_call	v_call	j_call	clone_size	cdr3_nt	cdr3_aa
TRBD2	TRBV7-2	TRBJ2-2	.	TGTGGACTAGCGGGAGGAAGGAACACCGGGGAGCTGTTTTTT	CGLAGGRNTGELFF
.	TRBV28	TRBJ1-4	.	TGTGCCAGCAGTTCGAGACAGGTGAATGAAAAACTGTTTTTT	CASSSRQVNEKLFF
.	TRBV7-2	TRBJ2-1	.	TGTGCCAGCAGCTTATCTAGGAATGAGCAGTTCTTC	CASSLSRNEQFF
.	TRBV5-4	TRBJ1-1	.	TGTGCCAGCAGCTATTTCCTTCGGGAGGCTTTCTTT	CASSYFLREAFF
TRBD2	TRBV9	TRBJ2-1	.	TGTGCCAGCAGCCCCCGCGGCACTAGCGGGACTTTATACAATGAGCAGTTCTTC	CASSPRGTSGTLYNEQFF
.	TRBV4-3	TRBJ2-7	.	TGCGCCAGCAGCCAAGAGCAGGGGAACGAGCAGTACTTC	CASSQEQGNEQYF
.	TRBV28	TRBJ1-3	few	TGTGCCAGCATCCCTTCTTACTCTGGAAACACCATATATTTT	CASIPSYSGNTIYF
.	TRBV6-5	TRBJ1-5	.	TGTGCCAGCAGAAGCCGTCGAGGCCAGCCCCAGCATTTT	CASRSRRGQPQHF
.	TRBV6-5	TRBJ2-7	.	TGTGCCAGCAGTTACCGAGAAACAGGAGCCTACGAGCAGTACTTC	CASSYRETGAYEQYF
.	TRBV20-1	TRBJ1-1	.	TGCAGCGGCGGCAGGGAAACTGAAGCTTTCTTT	CSGGRETEAFF
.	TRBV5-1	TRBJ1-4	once	TGCGCCAGCAGATCGACAGCAACTAATGAAAAACTGTTTTTT	CASRSTATNEKLFF
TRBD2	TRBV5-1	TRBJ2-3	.	TGCGCCAGCAGCTTTCTCCCCCAGCGGGGGGGCACAGATACGCAGTATTTT	CASSFLPQRGGTDTQYF
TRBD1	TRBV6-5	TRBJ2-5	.	TGTGCCAGCCAGCGTGACAGGGGGGGTATGGAGACCCAGTACTTC	CASQRDRGGMETQYF
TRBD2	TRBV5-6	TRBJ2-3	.	TGTGCCAGCAGCTTGTGGGTCGGGGGGGGCACAGATACGCAGTATTTT	CASSLWVGGGTDTQYF
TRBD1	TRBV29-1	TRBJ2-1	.	TGCAGCGTTGGACAGGGGAGGAACAATGAGCAGTTCTTC	CSVGQGRNNEQFF
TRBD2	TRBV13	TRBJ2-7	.	TGTGCCAGCAGCTTCCTCGGGCTAGCGGGAGACTACGAGCAGTACTTC	CASSFLGLAGDYEQYF
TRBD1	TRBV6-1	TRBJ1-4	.	TGTGCCAGCAGGGAGACAGGGACAACTAATGAAAAACTGTTTTTT	CASRETGTTNEKLFF
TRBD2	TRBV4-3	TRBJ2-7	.	TGCGCCAGCAGCCAAGAACTAGCGGGCTACTACGAGCAGTACTTC	CASSQELAGYYEQYF
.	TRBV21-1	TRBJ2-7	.	TGTGCCAGCCGTCTCTCCCTAGCGGGAGTCTCCCACGAGCAGTACTTC	CASRLSLAGVSHEQYF
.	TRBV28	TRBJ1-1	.	TGTGCCAGCGGGGAGAGCAAAACTGAAGCTTTCTTT	CASGESKTEAFF
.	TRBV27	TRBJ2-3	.	TGTGCCAGCACCTTACGGGGTAGCACAGATACGCAGTATTTT	CASTLRGSTDTQYF
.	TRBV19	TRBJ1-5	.	TGTGCCAGTACCCTAGGGGGTCAGCCCCAGCATTTT	CASTLGGQPQHF
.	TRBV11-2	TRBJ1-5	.	TGTGCCAGCAGCCCCGGAAAAGAGGGCAATCAGCCCCAGCATTTT	CASSPGKEGNQPQHF
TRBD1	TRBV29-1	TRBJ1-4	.	TGCAGCGTTACCCCGACAGGGGCAACTAATGAAAAACTGTTTTTT	CSVTPTGATNEKLFF
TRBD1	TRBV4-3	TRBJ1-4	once	TGCGCCAGCAGCCAAGGACAGGGAGTTGAAAAACTGTTTTTT	CASSQGQGVEKLFF
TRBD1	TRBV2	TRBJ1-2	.	TGTGCCCCTAGGGACAGCTCGGTGGGGAGGTATGGCTACACCTTC	CAPRDSSVGRYGYTF
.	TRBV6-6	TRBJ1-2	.	TGTGCCAGCAGTTTAGACAGAAGTGAATCTAACTATGGCTACACCTTC	CASSLDRSESNYGYTF
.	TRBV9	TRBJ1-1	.	TGTGCCAGCAGTGCCGGGAGTCGGACTGAAGCTTTCTTT	CASSAGSRTEAFF
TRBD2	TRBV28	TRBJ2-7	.	TGTGCCAGCAGTGGGGGGGTGGGGGAGCAGTACTTC	CASSGGVGEQYF
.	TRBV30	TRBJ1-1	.	TGTGCCTGGAGTGACAGGGCGGACACTGAAGCTTTCTTT	CAWSDRADTEAFF
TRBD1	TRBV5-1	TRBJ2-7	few	TGCGCCAGCAGCCTACAACAGGGGGAGAACGAGCAGTACTTC	CASSLQQGENEQYF
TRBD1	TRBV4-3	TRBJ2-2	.	TGCGCCAGCAGCCGAGCCGTGGGACAGGGAAACACCGGGGAGCTGTTTTTT	CASSRAVGQGNTGELFF
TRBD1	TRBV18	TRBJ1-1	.	TGTGCCAGCTCACCACCGCAGGGGGCAGGGAACACTGAAGCTTTCTTT	CASSPPQGAGNTEAFF
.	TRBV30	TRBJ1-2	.	TGTGCCTGGAGCGGCAGGGGTAACTATGGCTACACCTTC	CAWSGRGNYGYTF
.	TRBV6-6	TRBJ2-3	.	TGTGCCAGCCGAATAGGGCGAGGGGGTAGCACAGATACGCAGTATTTT	CASRIGRGGSTDTQYF
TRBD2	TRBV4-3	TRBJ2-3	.	TGCGCCAGCAGCCAAGTTGGCCCTATTAGCGGGGCAACAGATACGCAGTATTTT	CASSQVGPISGATDTQYF
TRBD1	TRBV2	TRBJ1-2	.	TGTGCCAGCAGTGGATCGGCAGGGGGCGCACCCGGCTACACCTTC	CASSGSAGGAPGYTF
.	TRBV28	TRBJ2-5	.	TGTGCCAGCAGTTTAAGCCTCGGGAATCAAGAGACCCAGTACTTC	CASSLSLGNQETQYF
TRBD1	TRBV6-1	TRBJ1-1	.	TGTGCCAGCAGTGTCGGACAGGAGATTTCTGAAGCTTTCTTT	CASSVGQEISEAFF
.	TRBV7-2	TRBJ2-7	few	TGTGCCAGCAGCTTATTAAGTGGCGGGGACAGAGGGACCGAGCAGTACTTC	CASSLLSGGDRGTEQYF
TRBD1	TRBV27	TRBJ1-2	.	TGTGCCAGCAGTTTGACAGGGGGCGTTGGCTACACCTTC	CASSLTGGVGYTF
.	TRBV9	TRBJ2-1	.	TGTGCCAGCAGCGTAGGGAATAAGGGGACCTACAATGAGCAGTTCTTC	CASSVGNKGTYNEQFF
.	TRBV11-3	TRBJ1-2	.	TGTGCCAGCAGCCCCGGAGGGGTCTACTATGGCTACACCTTC	CASSPGGVYYGYTF
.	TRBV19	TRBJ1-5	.	TGTGCCGGCGGACTAGGGGGGGGACAGCCCCAGCATTTT	CAGGLGGGQPQHF
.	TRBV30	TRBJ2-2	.	TGTGCCTGGAGTGTACCCGGACAGCCCGGGGAGCTGTTTTTT	CAWSVPGQPGELFF
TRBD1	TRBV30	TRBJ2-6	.	TGTGCCTGGGACAGGGGAATATCCTACTGGGAGGCCAACGTCCTGACTTTC	CAWDRGISYWEANVLTF
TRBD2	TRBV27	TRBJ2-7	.	TGTGCCAGCAGTCGCCACGGGGGGGCCGGGAGCGAGCAGTACTTC	CASSRHGGAGSEQYF
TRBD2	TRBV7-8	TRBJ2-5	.	TGTGCCAGCAGCGGCCGGGGGGGCCTCGGTGAGACCCAGTACTTC	CASSGRGGLGETQYF
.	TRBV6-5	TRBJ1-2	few	TGTGCCAGCAGTTACACTACAGGGTTATCGAACTATGGCTACACCTTC	CASSYTTGLSNYGYTF
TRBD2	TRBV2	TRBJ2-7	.	TGTGCCAGCAGTGACCGCACCGGGACTAGAGGGTACGAGCAGTACTTC	CASSDRTGTRGYEQYF
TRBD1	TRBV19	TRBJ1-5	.	TGTGCCAGTAGTATCGACAGGGGAAGCAATCAGCCCCAGCATTTT	CASSIDRGSNQPQHF
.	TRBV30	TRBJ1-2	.	TGTGCCTGGAGACCGACAGGAGACAGCCGTGGCTACACCTTC	CAWRPTGDSRGYTF
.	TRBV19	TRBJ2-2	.	TGTGCCAGTACCTGGGCAGGGCTGGCGACCGGGGAGCTGTTTTTT	CASTWAGLATGELFF
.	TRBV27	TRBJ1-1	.	TGTGCCAGCAGTTTCGCGGGGGATAAGACCTCCTTT	CASSFAGDKTSF
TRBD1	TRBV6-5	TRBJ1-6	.	TGTGCCAGCAGCCTTGGACAGGGGCTTAGCCCCCTCCACTTT	CASSLGQGLSPLHF
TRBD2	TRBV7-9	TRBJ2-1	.	TGTGCCAGCAGCTTAGAGGGAGGGTACAATGAGCAGTTCTTC	CASSLEGGYNEQFF
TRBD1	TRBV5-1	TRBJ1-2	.	TGCGCCAGCAGCGCCGGACAGGGGAACTATGGCTACACCTTC	CASSAGQGNYGYTF
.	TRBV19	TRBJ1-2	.	TGTGCCAGTATGTACAGGGAATCGGCTAACTATGGCTACACCTTC	CASMYRESANYGYTF
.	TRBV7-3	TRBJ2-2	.	TGTGCCAGCAGCGATCAGGGTCCCGGGGAGCTGTTTTTT	CASSDQGPGELFF